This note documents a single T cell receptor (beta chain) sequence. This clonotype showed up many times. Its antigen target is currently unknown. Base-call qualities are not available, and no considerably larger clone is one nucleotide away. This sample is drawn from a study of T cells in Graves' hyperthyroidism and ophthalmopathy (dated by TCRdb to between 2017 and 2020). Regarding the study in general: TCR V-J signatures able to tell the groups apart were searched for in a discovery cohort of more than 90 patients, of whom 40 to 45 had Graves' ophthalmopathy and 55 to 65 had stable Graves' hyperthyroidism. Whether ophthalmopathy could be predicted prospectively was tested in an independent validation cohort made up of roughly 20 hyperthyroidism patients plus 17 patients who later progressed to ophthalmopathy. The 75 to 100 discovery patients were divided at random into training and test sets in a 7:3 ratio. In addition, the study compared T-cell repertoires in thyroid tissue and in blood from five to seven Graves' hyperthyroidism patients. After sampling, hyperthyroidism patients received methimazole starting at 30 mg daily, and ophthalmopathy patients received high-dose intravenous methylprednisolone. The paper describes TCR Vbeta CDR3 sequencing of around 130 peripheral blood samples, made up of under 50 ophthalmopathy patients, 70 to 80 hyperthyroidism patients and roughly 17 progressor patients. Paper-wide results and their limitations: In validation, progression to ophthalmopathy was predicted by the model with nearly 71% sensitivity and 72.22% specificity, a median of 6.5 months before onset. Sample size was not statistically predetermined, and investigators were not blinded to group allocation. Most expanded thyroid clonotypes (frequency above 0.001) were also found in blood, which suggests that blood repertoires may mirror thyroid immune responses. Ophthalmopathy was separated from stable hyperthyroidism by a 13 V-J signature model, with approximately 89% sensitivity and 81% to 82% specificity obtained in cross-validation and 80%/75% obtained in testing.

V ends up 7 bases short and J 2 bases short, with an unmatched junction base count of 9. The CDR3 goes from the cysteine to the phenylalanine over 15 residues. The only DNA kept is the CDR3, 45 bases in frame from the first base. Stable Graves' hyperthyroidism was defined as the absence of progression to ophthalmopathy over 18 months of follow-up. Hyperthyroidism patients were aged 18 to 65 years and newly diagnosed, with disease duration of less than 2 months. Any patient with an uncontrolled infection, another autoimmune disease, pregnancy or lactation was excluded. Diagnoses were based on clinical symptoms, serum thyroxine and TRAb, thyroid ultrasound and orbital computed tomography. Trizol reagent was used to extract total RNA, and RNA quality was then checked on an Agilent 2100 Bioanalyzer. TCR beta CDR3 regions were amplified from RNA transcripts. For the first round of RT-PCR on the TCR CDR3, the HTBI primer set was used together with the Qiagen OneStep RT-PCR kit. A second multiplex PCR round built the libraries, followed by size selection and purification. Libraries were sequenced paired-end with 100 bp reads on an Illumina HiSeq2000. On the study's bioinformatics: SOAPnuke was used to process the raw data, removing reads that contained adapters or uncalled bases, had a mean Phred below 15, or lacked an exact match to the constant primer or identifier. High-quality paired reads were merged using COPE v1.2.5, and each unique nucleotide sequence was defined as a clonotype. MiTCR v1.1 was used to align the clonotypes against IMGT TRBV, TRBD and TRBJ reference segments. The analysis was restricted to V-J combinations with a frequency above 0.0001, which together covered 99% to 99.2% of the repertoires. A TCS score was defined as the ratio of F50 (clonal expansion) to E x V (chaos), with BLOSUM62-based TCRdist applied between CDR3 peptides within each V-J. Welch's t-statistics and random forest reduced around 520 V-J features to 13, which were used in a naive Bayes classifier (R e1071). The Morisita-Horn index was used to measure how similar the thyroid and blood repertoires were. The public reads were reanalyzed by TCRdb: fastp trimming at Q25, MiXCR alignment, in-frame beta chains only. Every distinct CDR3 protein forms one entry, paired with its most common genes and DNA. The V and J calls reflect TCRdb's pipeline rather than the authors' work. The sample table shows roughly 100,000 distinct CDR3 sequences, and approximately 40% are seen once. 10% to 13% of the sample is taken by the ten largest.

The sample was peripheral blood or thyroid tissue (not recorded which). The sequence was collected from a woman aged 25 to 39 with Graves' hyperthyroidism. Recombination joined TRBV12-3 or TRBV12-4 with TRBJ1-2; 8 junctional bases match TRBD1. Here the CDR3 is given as CASTGQGFGNYGYTF. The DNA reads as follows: TGTGCCAGCACTGGACAGGGCTTTGGAAACTATGGCTACACCTTC.